The clone carrying this T cell receptor (beta chain) was counted between two and nine times. The antigen remains unidentified. The CDR3 consists of 15 residues. V shed 3 bases and J 3 bases; nucleotides not matched to a gene: 6. In germline, CDR1 is KGHSH, CDR2 LQKENI. The PCR made use of 60 Vbeta and 13 Jbeta primers. The repertoire was sequenced with immunoSEQ multiplex PCR; TCRdb's copy has only in-frame clones and lacks some. The sample carries some 99,000 clones, under 85% recorded once. The data originate from a study of cytomegalovirus exposure and HLA in healthy donors. Study-level results: An analysis that came later showed most CMV-associated TCR beta chains appearing HLA-restricted. Most TCR beta V segments were productive about 87% or about 30% of the time in an earlier analysis.

This receptor was identified in a woman aged 50 to 60 in good health and CMV-seropositive. V gene TRBV18 combines with J gene TRBJ1-1; the match to TRBD1 covers 8 bases. Sequenced sample: PBMCs. The CDR3 here is CASSPQGARDTEAFF. The CDR3 DNA reads TGTGCCAGCTCACCCCAGGGGGCGCGGGACACTGAAGCTTTCTTT.